This T cell receptor (beta chain) was captured in a study of T-cell reconstitution after alpha-beta-depleted transplantation in children. This clonotype was picked up many times. Unique molecular identifiers were used in preparing the TCRbeta library. TCRdb reprocessed the PCR reads with MiXCR, giving one entry per CDR3 protein. The table shows 150,000 to 250,000 distinct CDR3 sequences, with roughly 14% occurring only once. CDR3 length equals 14 residues. The V end lost 6 bases, the J end lost 4 bases, and 18 bases lay between the germline ends. CDR1 and CDR2 (germline): SQVTM, ANQGSEA. The TCR comes from a human donor who donated a stem cell graft to a child with acute lymphoblastic leukemia. Sequencing was performed on PBMCs from the stem cell graft donor, taken from the stem cell graft. The chain recombines TRBV29-1 with TRBJ1-1; D is ambiguous. The CDR3 is CSVTLGGRGTEAFF. Written as DNA, the CDR3 is TGCAGCGTCACATTGGGAGGACGTGGCACTGAAGCTTTCTTT.